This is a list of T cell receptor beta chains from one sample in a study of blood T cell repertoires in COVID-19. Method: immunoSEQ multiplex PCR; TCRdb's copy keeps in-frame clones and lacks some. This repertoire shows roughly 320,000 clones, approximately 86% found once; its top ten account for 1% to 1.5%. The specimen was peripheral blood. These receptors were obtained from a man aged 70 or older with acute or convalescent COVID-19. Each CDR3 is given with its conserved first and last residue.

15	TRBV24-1	CATSDSGQGAGEQYF
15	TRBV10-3	CAISDLTGGVPEAFF
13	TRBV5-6	CASSLNSRRDQYF
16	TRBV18	CASSQGQLGMGNTIYF
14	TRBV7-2	CASSLVGVVETQYF
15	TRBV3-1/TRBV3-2	CASSQVGQPNNEQFF
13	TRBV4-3	CASSQGPADTQYF
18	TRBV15	CATSRHFGPGQGIGELFF
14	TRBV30	CAWSLRGGVPIQYF
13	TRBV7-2	CASSLDRGYGYTF
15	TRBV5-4	CASSLPGVSYNEQFF
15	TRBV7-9	CASNRGAGLTGELFF
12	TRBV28	CASSFGRRSQHF